One and the same sample provided the 18 T cell receptor beta chains below, sequenced in a study of cytomegalovirus exposure and HLA in healthy donors. The PCR made use of 60 Vbeta and 13 Jbeta primers. Produced via immunoSEQ multiplex PCR; TCRdb's table is partial and in-frame only. This repertoire shows around 150,000 clones, around 68% found once; its top ten account for 1.4% to 1.5%. The sample consisted of PBMCs. These receptors were obtained from a man between 50 and 59 years old in good health and CMV-seronegative.

This clone was counted once. The chain links TRBV5-1 to TRBJ2-7, with TRBD1 as a possible D gene (6 bases). The CDR3 sequence is 14 residues long. Germline lookup yields CDR1 SGHRS and CDR2 YFSETQ. V was clipped by 1 base and J by 1 base, with 9 bases between them. CDR3 in DNA: TGCGCCAGCAGCTTGTCACAGGGTTCCTACGAGCAGTACTTC. Translated, it gives CASSLSQGSYEQYF.

The chain recombines TRBV6-5 with TRBJ1-2; possible D gene TRBD1, 6 bases. CDR3 length equals 15 residues. Germline lookup yields CDR1 MNHEY and CDR2 SVGAGI. V was cut by 7 bases and J by 0 bases, with 15 bases left in between. The CDR3 DNA reads as TGTGCCAGCACCATTAACAGGGCCTCTAACTATGGCTACACCTTC. Protein: CASTINRASNYGYTF.

The chain combines TRBV5-1 with TRBJ1-1; the D gene is possibly TRBD1 (6 bases). The CDR3 spans 16 residues. V gave up 0 bases and J gave up 5 bases, with 17 bases separating them. Germline values: CDR1 SGHRS, CDR2 YFSETQ. The CDR3, as DNA: TGCGCCAGCAGCTTGGATGCCTTGGGGGCGCGGACTGAAGCTTTCTTT. Its translation is CASSLDALGARTEAFF.

This clone showed up just a few times. The CDR3 loop reads CASGRGGVYEQYF. The DNA of the CDR3 is TGTGCCAGCGGCAGGGGTGGAGTCTACGAGCAGTACTTC. The V and J genes are TRBV28 and TRBJ2-7, with D perhaps TRBD1 (6 bases). There are 13 residues in the CDR3. The V gene's germline CDR1 is MDHEN and CDR2 SYDVKM. V lost 8 bases, J lost 3 bases, and 14 bases lay in between.

This chain uses TRBV7-2 with TRBJ1-1; possible D gene TRBD1, 6 bases. The CDR3 is 13 amino acids. V lost 2 bases to trimming and J lost 7 bases, with 11 bases between them. Germline CDR1 and CDR2: SGHTA and FQGNSA. The CDR3 spells CASSLSGVIEAFF. CDR3 sequence (DNA): TGTGCCAGCAGCTTATCAGGGGTAATTGAAGCTTTCTTT. Using reference TRBV7-2 and TRBJ1-1 for the parts outside the CDR3, the full variable domain is GAGVSQSPSNKVTEKGKDVELRCDPISGHTALYWYRQSLGQGLEFLIYFQGNSAPDKSGLPSDRFSAERTGGSVSTLTIQRTQQEDSAVYLCASSLSGVIEAFFGQGTRLTVV.

The chain has TRBV19 and TRBJ2-3; TRBD2 aligns across 11 bases. This CDR3 contains 16 residues. J lost 7 bases, V lost 5 bases, and 11 bases had no gene match. Looked up from germline, CDR1 is LNHDA and CDR2 is SQIVND (reference sequence). Written as DNA, the CDR3 is TGTGCCAGTAGTCTCCCCCTTAGCGGGGGGGCGAATACGCAGTATTTT. Its translation is CASSLPLSGGANTQYF.

J is TRBJ2-5 and V is TRBV19, with 8 bases that match TRBD1. V dropped 1 base and J dropped 5; count of bases not matched to a gene: 6. The CDR3 runs 15 residues. The germline V gene encodes CDR1 LNHDA and CDR2 SQIVND (reference sequence). CDR3 in DNA: TGTGCCAGTAGTATAGTGGGGACAGGAGGGGAGACCCAGTACTTC. Translated: CASSIVGTGGETQYF.

This chain connects TRBV5-6 to TRBJ1-3, with TRBD1 as a possible D gene (6 bases). Germline V lookup: CDR1 SGHDT, CDR2 YYEEEE. V lost 1 base and J lost 0, with 11 bases in between. The CDR3 length is 16 residues. The CDR3 nucleotides are TGTGCCAGCAGCTTGAGGGGGGGAATCTCTGGAAACACCATATATTTT. This translates into CASSLRGGISGNTIYF.

This clone came up a few times. The chain combines TRBV11-2 with TRBJ2-7, with a possible D match to TRBD2 (7 bases). V dropped 1 base and J dropped 7 bases, with 23 bases sitting between them. This CDR3 contains 17 residues. Germline values: CDR1 SGHAT, CDR2 FQNNGV. The CDR3 loop reads CASSLGRGPNKGGEQYF. CDR3 nucleotide sequence: TGTGCCAGCAGCTTAGGCAGGGGTCCCAACAAGGGGGGGGAGCAGTACTTC.

This chain joins TRBV7-2 and TRBJ1-6; a weak D match, TRBD1 (5 bases). The CDR3 spans 15 residues. The V gene lost 2 bases and the J gene lost 7 bases, with 12 bases spanning the gap. The germline gives CDR1 SGHTA, CDR2 FQGNSA. The CDR3 loop reads CASSLFGGENSPLHF. The CDR3 coding sequence is TGTGCCAGCAGCTTATTCGGGGGGGAAAATTCACCCCTCCACTTT.

The V call is TRBV19, the J call TRBJ2-3; 9 nucleotides match TRBD2. With 5 bases clipped from V and 0 bases from J, the junction kept 15 bases outside the gene matches. The CDR3 totals 19 residues. From germline, CDR1 is LNHDA and CDR2 SQIVND (reference sequence). CDR3 bases: TGTGCCAGTAGTTCCGGGAGCGGGGGGCCCACTCTTAGCACAGATACGCAGTATTTT. Protein: CASSSGSGGPTLSTDTQYF.

The rearrangement uses TRBV7-3 and TRBJ2-2; the D is unclear. This CDR3 comprises 14 residues. V gave up 2 bases and J gave up 7 bases, with 11 bases separating them. Germline V gene lookup returns CDR1 SGHTA and CDR2 FQGTGA. The CDR3: CASSLSGIRGELFF. The DNA of the CDR3 is TGTGCCAGCAGCTTATCCGGTATACGCGGGGAGCTGTTTTTT.

V usage is TRBV5-1 and J usage is TRBJ2-2, with D possibly TRBD2 on 6 matching bases. The CDR3 runs 15 residues. Trimming cost V 4 bases and J 6 bases, with 16 bases left between them. CDR1 SGHRS and CDR2 YFSETQ come from the germline V gene. The CDR3 is CASSPGSSYAGELFF. The CDR3, as DNA: TGCGCCAGCAGCCCCGGGAGCTCCTATGCCGGGGAGCTGTTTTTT.

The chain links TRBV5-1 to TRBJ1-1; D not resolved. This CDR3 is 15 amino acids long. Germline V lookup: CDR1 SGHRS, CDR2 YFSETQ. V dropped 0 bases and J dropped 0 bases, with 9 bases sitting between them. As DNA, the CDR3 is TGCGCCAGCAGCTTGGCCCCGGGGATGAACACTGAAGCTTTCTTT. Translated: CASSLAPGMNTEAFF.

This chain's CDR3 is CASSQDSERGRIGELFF. In DNA, the CDR3 is TGCGCCAGCAGCCAAGATTCGGAGAGGGGGCGGATCGGGGAGCTGTTTTTT. The V call is TRBV4-3, the J call TRBJ2-2, with 7 bases fitting TRBD1. Per germline, CDR1 LGHNA and CDR2 YSLEER. V gave up 0 bases and J gave up 7 bases; unmatched junction bases: 11. This CDR3 contains 17 residues.

V usage is TRBV6-6 and J usage is TRBJ2-7; TRBD1 agrees at 9 bases. J gave up 2 bases and V 4 bases, and 3 bases lay outside the gene matches. Germline CDR1 and CDR2: MNHNY and SVGAGI (reference sequence). CDR3 length: 14 amino acids. The CDR3 nucleotides are TGTGCCAGCAGTTTGACAGGGGGACCCTACGAGCAGTACTTC. Its protein product is CASSLTGGPYEQYF.

The gene calls are TRBV5-1 and TRBJ2-7; 10 nucleotides align to TRBD1. This CDR3 comprises 16 residues. Germline-derived CDR1 and CDR2 are SGHRS and YFSETQ. With 2 bases clipped from V and 4 bases from J, the junction kept 9 bases outside the gene matches. The CDR3 sequence: CASSLPPGQGRYEQYF. DNA of the CDR3: TGCGCCAGCAGCTTACCGCCGGGACAGGGGAGGTACGAGCAGTACTTC.

The V call is TRBV6-5, the J call TRBJ1-2; 9 positions agree with TRBD1. V trimming: 0 bases; J trimming: 4 bases; junction bases outside the gene matches: 3. The germline gives CDR1 MNHEY, CDR2 SVGAGI. The CDR3 is 15 residues long. The CDR3 sequence is CASSYSTGGSYGYTF. In DNA form, the CDR3 reads TGTGCCAGCAGTTACTCTACAGGGGGCAGCTATGGCTACACCTTC.